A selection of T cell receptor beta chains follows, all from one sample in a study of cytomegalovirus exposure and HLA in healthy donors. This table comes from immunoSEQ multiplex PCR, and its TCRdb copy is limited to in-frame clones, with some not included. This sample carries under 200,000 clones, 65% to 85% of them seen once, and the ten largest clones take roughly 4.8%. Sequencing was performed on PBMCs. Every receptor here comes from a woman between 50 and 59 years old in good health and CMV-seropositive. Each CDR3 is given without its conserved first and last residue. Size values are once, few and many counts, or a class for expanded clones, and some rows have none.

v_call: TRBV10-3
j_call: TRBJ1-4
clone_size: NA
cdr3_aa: AISESTVGANEKLF

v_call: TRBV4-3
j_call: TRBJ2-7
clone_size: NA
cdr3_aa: ASSQRAGEWMCEQY

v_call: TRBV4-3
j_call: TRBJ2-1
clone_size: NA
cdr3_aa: ASSQDPIYRYSYNEQF

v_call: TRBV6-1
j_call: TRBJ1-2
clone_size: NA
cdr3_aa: ASTRGQGIPYGYT

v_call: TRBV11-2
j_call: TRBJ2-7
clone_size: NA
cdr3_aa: ASSASGTGIYEQY

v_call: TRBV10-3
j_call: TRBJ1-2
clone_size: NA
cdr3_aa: AISTDSNYGYT

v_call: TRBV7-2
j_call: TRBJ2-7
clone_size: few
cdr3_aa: ASSLQAEVGYEQY

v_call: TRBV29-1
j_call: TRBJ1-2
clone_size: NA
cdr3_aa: SVDPLFTEISYGYT

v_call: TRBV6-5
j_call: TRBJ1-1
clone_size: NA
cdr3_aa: ASRYGDTEAF

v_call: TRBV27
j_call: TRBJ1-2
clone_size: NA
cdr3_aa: ASSLSRAGGYGYT

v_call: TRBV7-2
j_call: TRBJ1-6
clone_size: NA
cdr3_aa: ASSPYLGQTSPLH

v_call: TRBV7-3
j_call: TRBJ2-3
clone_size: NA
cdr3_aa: ASSLPWAGVRDTQY

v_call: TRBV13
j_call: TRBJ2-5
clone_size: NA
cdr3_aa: ASSPTGTDPSEQY

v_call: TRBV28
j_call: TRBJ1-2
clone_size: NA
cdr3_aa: ASSQPLGQRLPDGYT

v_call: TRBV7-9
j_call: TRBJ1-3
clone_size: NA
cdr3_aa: ASSLRGADGNTIY

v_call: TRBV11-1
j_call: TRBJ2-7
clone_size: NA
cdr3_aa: ASRHGGGPVYEQY

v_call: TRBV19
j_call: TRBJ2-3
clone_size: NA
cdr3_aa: ASSIRAGGADTQY

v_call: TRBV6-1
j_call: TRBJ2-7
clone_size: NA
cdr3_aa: AAAGGAAYEQY

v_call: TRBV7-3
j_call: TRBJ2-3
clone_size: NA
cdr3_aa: ASSLLAGGTDTQY

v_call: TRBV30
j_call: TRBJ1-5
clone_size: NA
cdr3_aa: AWIPTTGPYSNQPQH

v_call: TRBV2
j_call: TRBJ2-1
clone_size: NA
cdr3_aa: ASSVAGVDNEQF

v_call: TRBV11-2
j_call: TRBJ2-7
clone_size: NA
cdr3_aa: ASSLDPGSYEQY

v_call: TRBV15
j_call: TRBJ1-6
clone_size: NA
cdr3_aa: ATSRDLGRSPFH

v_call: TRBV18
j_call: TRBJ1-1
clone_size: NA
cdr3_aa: ASSLAERNTEAF

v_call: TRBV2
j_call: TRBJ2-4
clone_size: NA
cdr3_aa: ASSGLAKNIQY

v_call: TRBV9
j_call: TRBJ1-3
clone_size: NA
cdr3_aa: ASSARGFPGGNTIY

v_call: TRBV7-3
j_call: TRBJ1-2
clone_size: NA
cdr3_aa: ASSSKPPGTENYGYT

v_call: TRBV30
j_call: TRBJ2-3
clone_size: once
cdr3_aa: AWSVQRGVSPDTQY

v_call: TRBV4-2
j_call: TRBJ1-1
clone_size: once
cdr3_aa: ASSQDPREYMNTEAF

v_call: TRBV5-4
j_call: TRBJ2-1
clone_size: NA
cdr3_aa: ARPQGRPGNEQF

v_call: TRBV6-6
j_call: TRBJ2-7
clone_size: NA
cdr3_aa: ASSSPWEGLYEQY

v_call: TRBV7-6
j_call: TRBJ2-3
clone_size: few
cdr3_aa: ASSLDPAGGTQY

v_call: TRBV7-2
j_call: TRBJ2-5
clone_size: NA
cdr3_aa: ASSLAAWTSGEQETQY

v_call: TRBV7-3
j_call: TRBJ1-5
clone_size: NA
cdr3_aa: ASSAGTGDNQPQH

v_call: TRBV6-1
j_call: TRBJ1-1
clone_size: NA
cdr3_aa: ASRVGGNTEAF

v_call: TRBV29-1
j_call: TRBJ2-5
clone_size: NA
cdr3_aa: SVEVGSGGGTQY

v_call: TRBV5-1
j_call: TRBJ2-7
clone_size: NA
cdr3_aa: ASSLIRPSGSPSEEQY

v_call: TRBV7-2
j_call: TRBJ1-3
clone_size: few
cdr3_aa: ASSSTVRNTIY

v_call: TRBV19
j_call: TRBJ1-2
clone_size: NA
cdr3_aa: ASSTTGGAKAYGYT

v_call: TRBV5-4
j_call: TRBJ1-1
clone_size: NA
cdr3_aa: ASSLNAGSLNTEAF

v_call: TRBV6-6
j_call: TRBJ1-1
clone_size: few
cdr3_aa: ASSYAGENTEAF

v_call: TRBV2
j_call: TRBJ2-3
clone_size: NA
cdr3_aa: ASRPGTGGADTQY

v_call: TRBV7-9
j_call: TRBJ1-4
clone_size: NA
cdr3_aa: ASSSWGANEKLF

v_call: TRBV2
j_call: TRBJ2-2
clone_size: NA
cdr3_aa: ASRGRRSAGELF

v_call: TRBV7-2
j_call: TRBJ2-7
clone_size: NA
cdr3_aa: ASSLPRSEQY

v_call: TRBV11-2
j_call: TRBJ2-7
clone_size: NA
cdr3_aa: ASSSGTPYEQY

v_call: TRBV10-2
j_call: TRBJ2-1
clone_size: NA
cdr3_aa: ASSRQVHNEQF

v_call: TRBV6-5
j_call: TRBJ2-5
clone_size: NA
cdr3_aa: ASSYWRGSGQETQY